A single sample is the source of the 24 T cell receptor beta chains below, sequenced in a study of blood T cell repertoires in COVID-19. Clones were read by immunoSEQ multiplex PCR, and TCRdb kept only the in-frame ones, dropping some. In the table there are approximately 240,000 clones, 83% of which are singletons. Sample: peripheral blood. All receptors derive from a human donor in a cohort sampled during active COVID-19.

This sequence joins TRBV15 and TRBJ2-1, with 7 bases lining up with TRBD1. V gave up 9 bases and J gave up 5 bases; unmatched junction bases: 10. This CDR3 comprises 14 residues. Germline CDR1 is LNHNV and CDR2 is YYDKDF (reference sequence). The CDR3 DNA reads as TGTGCCACGCGTAACCTGGGACAGCACAATGAGCAGTTCTTC. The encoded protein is CATRNLGQHNEQFF.

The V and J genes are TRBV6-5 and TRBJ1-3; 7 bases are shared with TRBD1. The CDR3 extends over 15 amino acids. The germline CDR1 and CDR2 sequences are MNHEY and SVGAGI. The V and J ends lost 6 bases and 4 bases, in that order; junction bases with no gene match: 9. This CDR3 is CASSHDRARGNTIYF. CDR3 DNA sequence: TGTGCCAGCAGCCACGACAGGGCAAGGGGAAACACCATATATTTT.

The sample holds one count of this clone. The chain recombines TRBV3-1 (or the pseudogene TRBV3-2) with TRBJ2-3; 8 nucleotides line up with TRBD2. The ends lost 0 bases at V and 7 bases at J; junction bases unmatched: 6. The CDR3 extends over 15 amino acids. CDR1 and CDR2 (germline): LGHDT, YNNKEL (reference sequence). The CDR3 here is CASSQDPGGVYTQYF. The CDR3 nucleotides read TGTGCCAGCAGCCAAGATCCGGGGGGGGTGTATACGCAGTATTTT.

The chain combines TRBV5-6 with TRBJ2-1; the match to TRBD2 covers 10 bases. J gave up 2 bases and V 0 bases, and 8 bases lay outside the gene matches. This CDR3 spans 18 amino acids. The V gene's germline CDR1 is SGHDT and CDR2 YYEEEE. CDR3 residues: CASSLVRTSGDTYNEQFF. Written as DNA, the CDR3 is TGTGCCAGCAGCTTGGTTAGGACTAGCGGAGATACCTACAATGAGCAGTTCTTC.

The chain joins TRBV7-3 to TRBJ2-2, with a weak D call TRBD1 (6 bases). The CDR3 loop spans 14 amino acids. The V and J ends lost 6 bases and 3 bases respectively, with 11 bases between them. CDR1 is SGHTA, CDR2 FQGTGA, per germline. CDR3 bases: TGTGCCAGCAGGCAGGGGCGCTACACCGGGGAGCTGTTTTTT. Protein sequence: CASRQGRYTGELFF.

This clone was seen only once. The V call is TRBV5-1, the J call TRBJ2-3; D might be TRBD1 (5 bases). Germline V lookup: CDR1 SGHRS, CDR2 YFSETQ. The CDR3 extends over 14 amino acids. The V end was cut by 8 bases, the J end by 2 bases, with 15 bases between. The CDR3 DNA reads TGCGCCAGACAGACAGCCCCAAACACAGATACGCAGTATTTT. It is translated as CARQTAPNTDTQYF.

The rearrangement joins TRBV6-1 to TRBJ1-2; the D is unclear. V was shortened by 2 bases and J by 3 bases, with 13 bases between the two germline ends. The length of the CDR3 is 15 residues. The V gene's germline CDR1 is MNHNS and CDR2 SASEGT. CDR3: CASSESFRGYYGYTF. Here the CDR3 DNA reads TGTGCCAGCAGTGAAAGTTTCAGAGGATACTATGGCTACACCTTC.

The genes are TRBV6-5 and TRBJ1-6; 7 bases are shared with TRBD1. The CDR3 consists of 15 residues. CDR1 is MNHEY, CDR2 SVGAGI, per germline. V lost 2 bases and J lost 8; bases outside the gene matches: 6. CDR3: CASSYTTGNDSPLHF. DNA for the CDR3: TGTGCCAGCAGTTACACGACAGGGAACGATTCACCCCTCCACTTT.

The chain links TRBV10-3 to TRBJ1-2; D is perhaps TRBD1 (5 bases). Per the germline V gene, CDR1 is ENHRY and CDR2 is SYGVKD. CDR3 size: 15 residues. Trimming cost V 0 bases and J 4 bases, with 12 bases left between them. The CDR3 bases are TGTGCCATCAGTGAGTCCATGTCAGGGCCCTATGGCTACACCTTC. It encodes CAISESMSGPYGYTF.

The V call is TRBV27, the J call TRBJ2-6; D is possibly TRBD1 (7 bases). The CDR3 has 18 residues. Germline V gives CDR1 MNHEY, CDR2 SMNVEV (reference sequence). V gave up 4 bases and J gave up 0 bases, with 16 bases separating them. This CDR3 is CASSSAGTAFSGANVLTF. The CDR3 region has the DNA TGTGCCAGCAGTTCGGCGGGGACAGCCTTCTCTGGGGCCAACGTCCTGACTTTC. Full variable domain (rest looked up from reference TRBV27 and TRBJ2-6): EAQVTQNPRYLITVTGKKLTVTCSQNMNHEYMSWYRQDPGLGLRQIYYSMNVEVTDKGDVPEGYKVSRKEKRNFPLILESPSPNQTSLYFCASSSAGTAFSGANVLTFGAGSRLTVL.

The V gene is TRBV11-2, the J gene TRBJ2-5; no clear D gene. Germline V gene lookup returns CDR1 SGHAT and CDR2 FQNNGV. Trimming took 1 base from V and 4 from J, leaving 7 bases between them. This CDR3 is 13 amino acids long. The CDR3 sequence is CASSLGRGETQYF. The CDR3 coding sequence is TGTGCCAGCAGCTTAGGACGAGGAGAGACCCAGTACTTC.

As DNA, the CDR3 is TGTGCCAGCAGCTTGGGTCCTAGCGGGAGTTCATTCGGGGAGCTGTTTTTT. Its translation is CASSLGPSGSSFGELFF. The rearrangement uses TRBV5-4 and TRBJ2-2; 10 bases map to TRBD2. Germline V gene lookup returns CDR1 SGHNT and CDR2 YYREEE (reference sequence). The ends lost 0 bases at V and 7 bases at J; junction bases unmatched: 9. This CDR3 has 17 amino acids.

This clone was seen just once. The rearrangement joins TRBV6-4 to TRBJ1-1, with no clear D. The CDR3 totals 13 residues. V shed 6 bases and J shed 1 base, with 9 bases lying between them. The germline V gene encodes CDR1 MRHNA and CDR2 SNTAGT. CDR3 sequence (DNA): TGTGCCAGCAGCCTACTACAGAACACTGAAGCTTTCTTT. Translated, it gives CASSLLQNTEAFF.

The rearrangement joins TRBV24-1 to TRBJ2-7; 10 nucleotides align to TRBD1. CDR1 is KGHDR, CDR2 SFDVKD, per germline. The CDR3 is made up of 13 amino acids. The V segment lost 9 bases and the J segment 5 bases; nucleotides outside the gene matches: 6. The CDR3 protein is CATGTGALDEQYF. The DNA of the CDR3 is TGTGCCACCGGGACAGGGGCTCTAGACGAGCAGTACTTC.

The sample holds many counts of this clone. The CDR3 region is CASSLGSTSPSTDTQYF. The CDR3 coding sequence is TGTGCCAGCAGCTTAGGTAGCACTAGCCCAAGCACAGATACGCAGTATTTT. J is TRBJ2-3 and V is TRBV7-9; D possibly corresponds to TRBD2 (6 bases). This CDR3 is built from 17 residues. Germline V CDR1 and CDR2: SEHNR, FQNEAQ (reference sequence). V shed 1 base and J shed 0 bases, with 14 bases lying between them.

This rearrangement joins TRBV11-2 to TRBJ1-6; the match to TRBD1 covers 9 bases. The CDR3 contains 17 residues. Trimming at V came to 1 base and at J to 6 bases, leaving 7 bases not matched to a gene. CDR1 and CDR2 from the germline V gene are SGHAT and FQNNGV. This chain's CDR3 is CASSLAGQGNFNSPLHF. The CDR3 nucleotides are TGTGCCAGCAGCTTAGCGGGACAGGGAAACTTTAATTCACCCCTCCACTTT.

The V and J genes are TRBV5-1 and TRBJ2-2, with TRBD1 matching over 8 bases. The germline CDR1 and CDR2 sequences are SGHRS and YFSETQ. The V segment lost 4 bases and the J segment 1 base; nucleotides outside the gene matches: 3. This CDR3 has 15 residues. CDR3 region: CASSKGQVNTGELFF. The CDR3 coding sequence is TGCGCCAGCAGCAAGGGACAGGTGAACACCGGGGAGCTGTTTTTT.

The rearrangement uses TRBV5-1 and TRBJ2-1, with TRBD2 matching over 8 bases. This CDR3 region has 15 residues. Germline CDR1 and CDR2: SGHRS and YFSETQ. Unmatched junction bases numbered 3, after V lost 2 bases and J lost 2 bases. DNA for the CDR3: TGCGCCAGCAGCTTAACTAGCGGAGCCTACAATGAGCAGTTCTTC. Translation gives CASSLTSGAYNEQFF. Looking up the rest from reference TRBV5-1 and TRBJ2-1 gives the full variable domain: KAGVTQTPRYLIKTRGQQVTLSCSPISGHRSVSWYQQTPGQGLQFLFEYFSETQRNKGNFPGRFSGRQFSNSRSEMNVSTLELGDSALYLCASSLTSGAYNEQFFGPGTRLTVL.

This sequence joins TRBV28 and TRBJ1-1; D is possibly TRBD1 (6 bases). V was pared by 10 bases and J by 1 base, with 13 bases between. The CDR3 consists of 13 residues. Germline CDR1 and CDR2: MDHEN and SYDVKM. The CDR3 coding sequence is TGTGCCACCCTTCCGGGACAGAACACTGAAGCTTTCTTT. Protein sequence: CATLPGQNTEAFF.

The CDR3 region is CASSPRGSRETQYF. In nucleotides, the CDR3 is TGCGCCAGCAGCCCCCGGGGGTCGCGGGAGACCCAGTACTTC. J is TRBJ2-5 and V is TRBV5-1; D is possibly TRBD2 (6 bases). This CDR3 has 14 residues. V was trimmed by 4 bases and J by 5 bases, leaving 15 bases between them. The germline gives CDR1 SGHRS, CDR2 YFSETQ. Using reference TRBV5-1 and TRBJ2-5 for the parts outside the CDR3, the full variable domain is KAGVTQTPRYLIKTRGQQVTLSCSPISGHRSVSWYQQTPGQGLQFLFEYFSETQRNKGNFPGRFSGRQFSNSRSEMNVSTLELGDSALYLCASSPRGSRETQYFGPGTRLLVL.

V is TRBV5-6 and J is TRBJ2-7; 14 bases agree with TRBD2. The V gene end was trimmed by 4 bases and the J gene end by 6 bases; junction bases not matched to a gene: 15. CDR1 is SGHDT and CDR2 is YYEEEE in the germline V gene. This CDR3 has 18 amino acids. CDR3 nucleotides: TGTGCCAGCAGCCTCATAGGTTGGGCAGGGACTAGCGGGAGCGAGCAGTACTTC. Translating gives CASSLIGWAGTSGSEQYF. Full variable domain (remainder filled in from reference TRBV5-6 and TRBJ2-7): DAGVTQSPTHLIKTRGQQVTLRCSPKSGHDTVSWYQQALGQGPQFIFQYYEEEERQRGNFPDRFSGHQFPNYSSELNVNALLLGDSALYLCASSLIGWAGTSGSEQYFGPGTRLTVT.

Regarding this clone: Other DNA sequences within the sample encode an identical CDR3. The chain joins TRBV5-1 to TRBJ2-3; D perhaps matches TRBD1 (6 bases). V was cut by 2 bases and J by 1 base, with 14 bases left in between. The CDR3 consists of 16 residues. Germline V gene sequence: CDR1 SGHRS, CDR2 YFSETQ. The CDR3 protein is CASSLVQGVGTDTQYF. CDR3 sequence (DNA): TGCGCCAGCAGCTTAGTACAGGGAGTAGGCACAGATACGCAGTATTTT.

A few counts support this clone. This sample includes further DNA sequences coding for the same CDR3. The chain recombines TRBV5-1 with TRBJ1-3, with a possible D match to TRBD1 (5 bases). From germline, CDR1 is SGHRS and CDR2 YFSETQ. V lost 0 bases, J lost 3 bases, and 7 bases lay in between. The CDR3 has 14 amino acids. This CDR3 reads CASSLEGVGNTIYF. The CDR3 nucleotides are TGCGCCAGCAGCTTGGAAGGGGTTGGAAACACCATATATTTT.

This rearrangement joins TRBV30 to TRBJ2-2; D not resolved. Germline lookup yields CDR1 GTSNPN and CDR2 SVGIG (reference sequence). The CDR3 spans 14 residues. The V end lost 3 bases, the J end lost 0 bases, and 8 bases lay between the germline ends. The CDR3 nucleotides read TGTGCCTGGAGCTCACTACCGAACACCGGGGAGCTGTTTTTT. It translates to CAWSSLPNTGELFF.